One and the same sample provided the 26 T cell receptor beta chains below, sequenced in a study of T cells in Graves' hyperthyroidism and ophthalmopathy. It was RNA transcripts that yielded the amplified TCR beta CDR3 regions. Carried out on the TCR CDR3, a first-round RT-PCR used the HTBI primer set. A single record per CDR3 protein comes from TCRdb applying MiXCR to the multiplex PCR reads. The table records 210,000 or so distinct CDR3 sequences, about a sixth of them present only once. Sequencing was done on a sample of blood. These receptors all come from a man in his fifties or sixties with Graves' hyperthyroidism.

This clonotype was found a few times. This rearrangement joins TRBV4-1 to TRBJ2-1; TRBD2 might be the D (6 bases). The CDR3 sequence is 15 residues long. Trimming stripped 0 bases from V and 5 bases from J, with 11 bases between. Per the germline V gene, CDR1 is MGHRA and CDR2 is YSYEKL. This CDR3 reads CASSQDSGVDNEQFF. The CDR3 nucleotides read TGCGCCAGCAGCCAAGACTCGGGGGTTGACAATGAGCAGTTCTTC.

The chain recombines TRBV28 with TRBJ2-7; TRBD2 aligns across 9 bases. J gave up 2 bases and V 6 bases, and 8 bases lay outside the gene matches. The germline CDR1 and CDR2 sequences are MDHEN and SYDVKM. The CDR3 runs 15 residues. As DNA, the CDR3 is TGTGCCAGCAGCTTGGGTAGCGGGGGCCCCTACGAGCAGTACTTC. Protein product: CASSLGSGGPYEQYF.

In this sample, this clonotype turned up a few times. The CDR3 sequence: CAHRTVNTGELFF. CDR3 coding DNA: TGTGCCCACCGGACAGTGAACACCGGGGAGCTGTTTTTT. This chain joins TRBV2 and TRBJ2-2, with D tentatively TRBD1 (6 bases). V dropped 11 bases and J dropped 1 base, with 11 bases sitting between them. This CDR3 region has 13 residues. From germline, CDR1 is SNHLY and CDR2 FYNNEI. Supplemented by reference TRBV2 and TRBJ2-2, the full variable domain reads EPEVTQTPSHQVTQMGQEVILRCVPISNHLYFYWYRQILGQKVEFLVSFYNNEISEKSEIFDDQFSVERPDGSNFTLKIRSTKLEDSAMYFCAHRTVNTGELFFGEGSRLTVL.

This rearrangement joins TRBV5-1 to TRBJ1-1; no definite D call. The V and J ends lost 4 bases and 0 bases respectively, with 10 bases between them. The germline V gene has CDR1 SGHRS and CDR2 YFSETQ. This CDR3 has 14 amino acids. The chain's CDR3 is CASSPRQLNTEAFF. As DNA, the CDR3 is TGCGCCAGCAGCCCCAGACAACTGAACACTGAAGCTTTCTTT.

In its sample, this clonotype was seen many times. CDR3 nucleotides: TGTGCCAGCTCACCAGGACAGTCTCCTAACTATGGCTACACCTTC. Its translation: CASSPGQSPNYGYTF. The V and J genes are TRBV18 and TRBJ1-2; possibly TRBD1 for D (6 bases). Germline V gene lookup returns CDR1 KGHSH and CDR2 LQKENI. The V and J ends lost 2 bases and 0 bases respectively, with 10 bases between them. CDR3 length: 15 amino acids. The whole variable domain, remainder taken from reference TRBV18 and TRBJ1-2, is NAGVMQNPRHLVRRRGQEARLRCSPMKGHSHVYWYRQLPEEGLKFMVYLQKENIIDESGMPKERFSAEFPKEGPSILRIQQVVRGDSAAYFCASSPGQSPNYGYTFGSGTRLTVV.

This clonotype showed up just a few times. A far larger clone lies a single base away; this is likely a read error. The chain employs TRBV13 and TRBJ2-3; the D is unclear. Germline lookup yields CDR1 PRHDT and CDR2 FYEKMQ (reference sequence). CDR3 length: 11 amino acids. In DNA, the CDR3 is TGTGCCAGCGGCTTAGCAGATACGCAGTATTTT. Protein: CASGLADTQYF.

This clonotype has a count of ten or more. The chain employs TRBV11-3 and TRBJ2-1; 10 nucleotides match TRBD2. The V segment lost 2 bases and the J segment 6 bases; nucleotides outside the gene matches: 4. The CDR3 covers 15 residues. Germline V gene sequence: CDR1 SGHNT, CDR2 YENEEA. CDR3 sequence reads: CASSLTSGRANEQFF. DNA for the CDR3: TGTGCCAGCAGCTTAACCAGCGGGAGGGCCAATGAGCAGTTCTTC.

This clonotype was recorded a few times. V usage is TRBV20-1 and J usage is TRBJ1-2; D is ambiguous. This CDR3 has 10 amino acids. The germline CDR1 and CDR2 sequences are DFQATT and SNEGSKA (reference sequence). Trimming took off 6 bases at V and 8 bases at J, with 10 bases between the two ends. CDR3 sequence reads: CSAPRRGYTF. The CDR3 nucleotides are TGCAGTGCCCCCCGTCGGGGCTACACCTTC.

This clonotype was picked up many times. The V gene is TRBV11-1, the J gene TRBJ1-6; 7 nucleotides align to TRBD1. Germline CDR1 reads SGHAT; CDR2 reads FQDESV (reference sequence). V gave up 5 bases and J gave up 16 bases; unmatched junction bases: 17. The CDR3 consists of 15 residues. The CDR3 coding sequence is TGTGCCAGCAGCCGCGACAGGGCCTTTAGCCGTACACTCCACTTT. Translating it yields CASSRDRAFSRTLHF.

This chain's CDR3 is CASSSDGGYTF. The DNA for the CDR3 is TGCGCCAGCAGCTCGGACGGGGGCTACACCTTC. The chain uses TRBV5-1 and TRBJ1-2; D remains unclear. Germline assignment: CDR1 SGHRS and CDR2 YFSETQ. CDR3 size: 11 residues. The V end was cut by 3 bases, the J end by 8 bases, with 8 bases between.

This clonotype was detected ten times or more. The chain carries TRBV12-5 and TRBJ2-1; perhaps TRBD1 as D (6 bases). The CDR3 covers 15 residues. The germline V and J ends were trimmed by 5 bases and 1 base, with 12 bases remaining between them. Germline lookup yields CDR1 LGHNT and CDR2 FRNRAP. This CDR3 is CASGLGQGSYNEQFF. CDR3 coding DNA: TGTGCTAGTGGTCTCGGTCAGGGGTCCTACAATGAGCAGTTCTTC.

This clonotype was recorded many times. V is TRBV2 and J is TRBJ2-4; D is unclear. In germline, CDR1 is SNHLY, CDR2 FYNNEI. This CDR3 has 14 residues. V gave up 1 base and J gave up 9 bases, with 13 bases separating them. CDR3 nucleotides: TGTGCCAGCAGTGAAGGGCAGCGCGAACTCATTCAGTACTTC. Amino acids: CASSEGQRELIQYF.

This chain connects TRBV7-9 to TRBJ1-6; D gene unclear. The ends were cut back, 1 base at V and 5 bases at J, with 9 bases in the middle. This CDR3 region has 15 residues. The germline V gene has CDR1 SEHNR and CDR2 FQNEAQ (reference sequence). CDR3 sequence: CASSLEAIDNSPLHF. CDR3 sequence (DNA): TGTGCCAGCAGCTTAGAGGCCATAGATAATTCACCCCTCCACTTT.

The chain couples TRBV11-3 to TRBJ1-4, with 9 positions matching TRBD1. Germline values: CDR1 SGHNT, CDR2 YENEEA. This CDR3 is built from 15 residues. V shed 3 bases and J 2 bases; nucleotides not matched to a gene: 1. The CDR3 DNA reads as TGTGCCAGCAGCTTTGGGACAGGGACTAATGAAAAACTGTTTTTT. Translation: CASSFGTGTNEKLFF.

Many counts were recorded for this clonotype. The chain uses TRBV7-9 and TRBJ2-3; possible D gene TRBD2, 5 bases. Trimming pared 7 bases from V and 0 bases from J, leaving 20 bases between. This CDR3 comprises 17 residues. Germline assignment: CDR1 SEHNR and CDR2 FQNEAQ (reference sequence). The CDR3 region is CASTRTDSLISTDTQYF. CDR3 coding DNA: TGTGCCAGCACCCGTACGGACTCTCTAATTAGCACAGATACGCAGTATTTT.

The chain joins TRBV18 to TRBJ2-2; D possibly corresponds to TRBD2 (5 bases). V gave up 0 bases and J gave up 3 bases, with 11 bases separating them. CDR3 size: 16 residues. Germline CDR1 KGHSH, CDR2 LQKENI. This CDR3 reads CASSPPSRADTGELFF. The CDR3 DNA follows: TGTGCCAGCTCACCACCGTCGCGGGCCGACACCGGGGAGCTGTTTTTT. Combining the CDR3 with reference TRBV18 and TRBJ2-2 gives the whole variable domain NAGVMQNPRHLVRRRGQEARLRCSPMKGHSHVYWYRQLPEEGLKFMVYLQKENIIDESGMPKERFSAEFPKEGPSILRIQQVVRGDSAAYFCASSPPSRADTGELFFGEGSRLTVL.

This chain joins TRBV29-1 and TRBJ2-1; no definite D call. CDR3 length: 12 amino acids. Deletions cut 3 bases from V and 4 bases from J, with 7 bases between. Germline CDR1 is SQVTM and CDR2 is ANQGSEA. The CDR3 spells CSVDRVYNEQFF. The CDR3 region has the DNA TGCAGCGTTGATAGGGTTTACAATGAGCAGTTCTTC.

In this sample, this clonotype turned up many times. The rearrangement uses TRBV28 and TRBJ2-7; D may be TRBD2 (6 bases). Trimming stripped 5 bases from V and 10 bases from J, with 15 bases between. This CDR3 is built from 12 residues. Germline-derived CDR1 and CDR2 are MDHEN and SYDVKM. Here the CDR3 reads CASSPGVGDQYF. The CDR3 nucleotides read TGTGCCAGCAGTCCGGGGGTGGGGGATCAGTACTTC.

This clonotype showed up many times. The chain combines TRBV28 with TRBJ2-5; D is possibly TRBD1 (7 bases). V was pared by 6 bases and J by 9 bases, with 23 bases between. Per the germline V gene, CDR1 is MDHEN and CDR2 is SYDVKM. This CDR3 is 15 amino acids long. This CDR3 reads CASSPDRDWGWAQYF. CDR3 nucleotide sequence: TGTGCCAGCAGCCCCGACAGGGACTGGGGTTGGGCCCAGTACTTC.

With regard to this clonotype: With a much larger clone just one base away, this may be a read error. The J gene is TRBJ1-5, the V gene TRBV20-1; no definite D call. This CDR3 is 13 amino acids long. CDR1 DFQATT and CDR2 SNEGSKA come from the germline V gene (reference sequence). Trimming pared 4 bases from V and 1 base from J, leaving 8 bases between. CDR3 bases: TGCAGTGCTAAGGTGGAGAGCAATCAGCCCCAGCATTTT. Its translation is CSAKVESNQPQHF.

This clonotype appeared a few times. A clone one base away is much larger, so this may be a read error. The rearrangement uses TRBV30 and TRBJ2-1; D gene uncertain. TRBJ2-7 matches the DNA end more closely, so the J call is doubtful. Germline V gives CDR1 GTSNPN, CDR2 SVGIG (reference sequence). CDR3 size: 12 residues. As DNA, the CDR3 is TGTGCCTGGAGTCGTCATCGGAATGAGCAGTACTTC. Translated, it gives CAWSRHRNEQYF.

The count of this clonotype is one. The chain uses TRBV20-1 and TRBJ1-2, with 7 bases that match TRBD1. The CDR3 extends over 12 amino acids. Germline CDR1 DFQATT, CDR2 SNEGSKA (reference sequence). V lost 5 bases to trimming and J lost 7 bases; unmatched junction nucleotides: 7. The DNA for the CDR3 is TGCAGTGCTCCGACAGGGACCGGTGGCTACACCTTC. Translated: CSAPTGTGGYTF.

This clonotype has only a few counts. The chain couples TRBV30 to TRBJ2-1; 9 bases agree with TRBD1. V shed 7 bases, J shed 7 bases, and the junction held 14 bases outside the gene matches. Germline CDR1 GTSNPN, CDR2 SVGIG (reference sequence). The CDR3 totals 15 residues. CDR3 protein: CAYSGRGQGFNEQFF. The CDR3 DNA reads as TGTGCCTATTCTGGGCGGGGACAGGGCTTTAATGAGCAGTTCTTC.

This clonotype was detected many times. The chain combines TRBV30 with TRBJ2-1; 7 bases align to TRBD1. In germline, CDR1 is GTSNPN, CDR2 SVGIG (reference sequence). The trim removed 2 bases at V and 7 bases at J, leaving 8 bases unmatched. CDR3 size: 14 residues. The CDR3 spells CAWSRGQGKNEQFF. DNA for the CDR3: TGTGCCTGGAGTAGGGGGCAGGGGAAGAATGAGCAGTTCTTC.

The V call is TRBV9, the J call TRBJ1-1, with no clear D. CDR1 and CDR2 (germline): SGDLS, YYNGEE. The CDR3 runs to 17 residues. Trimming shortened V by 3 bases and J by 4 bases, and 22 bases separated the two germline ends. The chain's CDR3 is CASSGGPPYREGTEAFF. The DNA for the CDR3 is TGTGCCAGCAGCGGAGGACCTCCATATAGGGAGGGCACTGAAGCTTTCTTT.

This clonotype occurred many times. V and J are TRBV11-3 and TRBJ2-5, with D unresolved. The V and J ends lost 0 bases and 4 bases respectively, with 9 bases between them. CDR3 length equals 14 residues. The V gene's germline CDR1 is SGHNT and CDR2 YENEEA. CDR3 in amino acids: CASSLELSGETQYF. CDR3 DNA: TGTGCCAGCAGCTTAGAGTTGTCGGGAGAGACCCAGTACTTC.